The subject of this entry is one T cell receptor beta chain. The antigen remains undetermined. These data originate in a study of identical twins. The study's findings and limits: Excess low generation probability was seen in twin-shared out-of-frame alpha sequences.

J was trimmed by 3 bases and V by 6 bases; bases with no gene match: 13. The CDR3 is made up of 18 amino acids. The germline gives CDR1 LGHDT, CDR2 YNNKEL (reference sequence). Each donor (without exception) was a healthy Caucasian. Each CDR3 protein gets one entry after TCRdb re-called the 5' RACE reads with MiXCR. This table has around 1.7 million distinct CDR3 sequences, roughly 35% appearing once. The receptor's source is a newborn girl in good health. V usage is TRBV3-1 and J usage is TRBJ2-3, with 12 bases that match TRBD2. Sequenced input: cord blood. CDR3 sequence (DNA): TGTGCCAGCAGACTCTCGTCTAGCGGGAGGGCCAGGACAGATACGCAGTATTTT. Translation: CASRLSSSGRARTDTQYF.